This TCR beta chain was sequenced in a study of radiation and T cells in renal cell carcinoma. Points from the study as a whole: Compared with controls, irradiated tumors showed greater TCR clonality.

Indicated treatment: treatment-naive control, cytoreductive nephrectomy. Turning to this clone: Antigen specificity is unknown.

Assay: immunoSEQ multiplex PCR; the TCRdb copy retains only in-frame clones and omits some. This table has 9,000 or so clones, around three fifths appearing once. Germline CDR1 is SGHVS and CDR2 is FQNEAQ. The V end was cut by 1 base, the J end by 1 base, with 13 bases between. The CDR3 totals 16 residues. The sample here was tumor tissue, taken from a patient whose treatment was nephrectomy without radiotherapy. This sequence joins TRBV7-8 and TRBJ2-5; weak D call: TRBD2 (6 bases). The source of this sequence is a man aged 55-75 years with renal cell carcinoma. CDR3 sequence (DNA): TGTGCCAGCAGCTTAGAGTTTGGGGGGTCCCAAGAGACCCAGTACTTC. This translates into CASSLEFGGSQETQYF.